This TCR beta chain stems from a study of T cell responses to AZD1222 COVID-19 vaccine. Assay used: immunoSEQ multiplex PCR; TCRdb lists only in-frame clones, some missing. The sample lists approximately 100,000 clones; roughly 90% were seen once. Concerning this clone itself: Its antigen is as yet unknown.

The study, taken as a whole, reports: Within unmutated variant regions lay the reported targets of nearly half of spike-specific TCRs.

Germline lookup yields CDR1 LGHDT and CDR2 YNNKEL (reference sequence). Trimming took off 4 bases at V and 4 bases at J, with 10 bases between the two ends. The CDR3 length is 13 residues. The source of this sequence is an adult in good health. Sequenced material: peripheral blood, taken on day 0 of AZD1222 vaccination. This chain uses TRBV3-1 (or the pseudogene TRBV3-2) with TRBJ2-5, with D perhaps matching TRBD1 (6 bases). CDR3 DNA sequence: TGTGCCAGCAGCCTACAGGGTGGAGAGACCCAGTACTTC. Its translation is CASSLQGGETQYF.